This entry is about one TCR beta chain. What it binds is unknown. The data stem from a study of blood T cells in healthy people across ages. The study's findings and limits: PBMCs that were unsorted prevented a conclusive naive versus antigen-experienced comparison. Among long-lived donors, naive CD4+ cells were more numerous and diversity higher than in aged donors.

Trimming pared 2 bases from V and 0 bases from J, leaving 9 bases between. The germline V gene encodes CDR1 SEHNR and CDR2 FQNEAQ (reference sequence). This CDR3 has 15 amino acids. PCR was performed a second time for about 6 to 12 cycles using a sample-barcoded 5' primer and a J-beta primer mix. TCRdb called the 5' RACE reads again in MiXCR, with one record for every CDR3 protein. The sample contains roughly 1.7 million distinct CDR3 sequences, about 31% of which appear only once. This receptor was identified in a woman younger than 45 in good health. What was sequenced was blood. The rearrangement joins TRBV7-9 to TRBJ2-3; either TRBD1 or TRBD2 may supply D (5 bases each). The CDR3 loop is CASSLTRDSTDTQYF. The CDR3 DNA is TGTGCCAGCAGCTTAACGAGGGACAGCACAGATACGCAGTATTTT.